The 11 T cell receptor beta chains below come from one sample, sequenced in a study of type 1 regulatory T cells. The antigens for these receptors are not known. TCRdb redid the calling of the reads with MiXCR, one entry per CDR3 protein. This sample has 70,000 or so distinct CDR3 sequences, with around 21% found just once. Findings and caveats of the study: Tr1 cells had a more restricted TCR repertoire than non-Tr1 cells.

The specimen was cultured type 1 regulatory T (Tr1) cells, either the whole culture or a sorted fraction (not recorded which). These receptors came from a human donor in good health.

This rearrangement joins TRBV20-1 to TRBJ2-1; TRBD1 or TRBD2 may be the D gene (5 bases each). This CDR3 has 16 amino acids. Germline V CDR1 and CDR2: DFQATT, SNEGSKA (reference sequence). V was trimmed by 6 bases and J by 6 bases, leaving 24 bases between them. CDR3 in DNA: TGCAGTGCGGACCCGAGGGGTGGGACCCTCAGCAATGAGCAGTTCTTC. This translates into CSADPRGGTLSNEQFF.

The chain recombines TRBV20-1 with TRBJ2-5, with 8 bases aligning to TRBD2. Looked up from germline, CDR1 is DFQATT and CDR2 is SNEGSKA (reference sequence). This CDR3 is 15 amino acids long. Trimming at V came to 3 bases and at J to 4 bases, leaving 10 bases not matched to a gene. The CDR3 nucleotides are TGCAGTGCTAGGGGAAAAGCGGGAGAAAGAGAGACCCAGTACTTC. Amino acids: CSARGKAGERETQYF.

As DNA, the CDR3 is TGTGCCAGCAGTCCGTTAGCCGGGGCCAACGTCCTGACTTTC. Its translation: CASSPLAGANVLTF. J is TRBJ2-6 and V is TRBV27; D ambiguous. The V and J ends lost 5 bases and 4 bases respectively, with 9 bases between them. CDR3 size: 14 residues. Germline lookup yields CDR1 MNHEY and CDR2 SMNVEV (reference sequence).

There are many counts of this clonotype. V usage is TRBV7-3 and J usage is TRBJ1-1; D unresolved. CDR1 SGHTA and CDR2 FQGTGA come from the germline V gene. Trimming took off 3 bases at V and 4 bases at J, with 9 bases between the two ends. The CDR3 extends over 13 amino acids. The CDR3 DNA reads TGTGCCAGCAGCTTTGGTGTGGGCACTGAAGCTTTCTTT. Translation gives CASSFGVGTEAFF.

CDR3 sequence (DNA): TGTGCCAGCACCCCGGCGGGAGCAAGCACAGATACGCAGTATTTT. This codes for CASTPAGASTDTQYF. The V gene is TRBV28, the J gene TRBJ2-3, with 7 bases that match TRBD2. Germline V gene lookup returns CDR1 MDHEN and CDR2 SYDVKM. The CDR3 is 15 amino acids. Trimming removed 7 bases from V and 0 bases from J; junction bases left unmatched: 7.

The table lists this clonotype with many counts. This chain connects TRBV5-1 to TRBJ2-7; TRBD1 might be the D (5 bases). Germline-derived CDR1 and CDR2 are SGHRS and YFSETQ. Trimming stripped 0 bases from V and 5 bases from J, with 9 bases between. This CDR3 is 13 amino acids long. The CDR3 spells CASSLVGVNEQYF. The CDR3 nucleotides are TGCGCCAGCAGCTTGGTAGGGGTTAACGAGCAGTACTTC.

This clonotype turned up a few times. This rearrangement joins TRBV28 to TRBJ1-1, with D perhaps matching TRBD1 (6 bases). Germline V CDR1 and CDR2: MDHEN, SYDVKM. V lost 6 bases to trimming and J lost 2 bases, with 22 bases between them. The CDR3 sequence is 17 residues long. CDR3 in DNA: TGTGCCAGCAGCCGTCGGGCTCGGGGGCTCTTAAACACTGAAGCTTTCTTT. As protein: CASSRRARGLLNTEAFF.

The chain has TRBV7-6 and TRBJ2-1; D is undetermined. The J call may be mistaken, given a closer DNA end match to TRBJ2-5. The germline CDR1 and CDR2 sequences are SGHVS and FNYEAQ. The CDR3 covers 12 residues. The CDR3 sequence: CASSLTPETQYF. Written as DNA, the CDR3 is TGTGCCAGCAGCCTAACCCCCGAGACCCAGTACTTC.

This clonotype was picked up many times. CDR3 bases: TGTGCCAGCAGCTTAGCGGGAGCAGAGACCCAGTACTTC. Its protein product is CASSLAGAETQYF. The rearrangement links TRBV7-2 to TRBJ2-5, with TRBD2 as a possible D gene (5 bases). CDR3 length equals 13 residues. Per germline, CDR1 SGHTA and CDR2 FQGNSA. V was clipped by 0 bases and J by 4 bases, with 6 bases between them.

V usage is TRBV20-1 and J usage is TRBJ2-1; 11 bases map to TRBD2. Losses at the gene ends were 3 bases for V and 3 bases for J; bases not matched to a gene: 1. Germline values: CDR1 DFQATT, CDR2 SNEGSKA (reference sequence). The CDR3 length is 14 residues. CDR3 sequence reads: CSARGLADYNEQFF. The CDR3 coding sequence is TGCAGTGCTAGGGGACTAGCGGACTACAATGAGCAGTTCTTC.

The chain joins TRBV5-1 to TRBJ1-2; D might be TRBD1 (5 bases). The V end was cut by 0 bases, the J end by 8 bases, with 14 bases between. The CDR3 length is 14 residues. The V gene's germline CDR1 is SGHRS and CDR2 YFSETQ. CDR3 nucleotide sequence: TGCGCCAGCAGCTTGGATCGGGGGTTCGAGGGCTACACCTTC. Protein product: CASSLDRGFEGYTF.